The 20 T cell receptor beta chains presented below share a single source sample, sequenced in a study of beta chain features in type 1 diabetes. The study's findings and limits: TCRB CDR3 length was moderately but significantly reduced in all four CD4+ subsets of Type 1 diabetes patients.

Which antigens these TCRs recognize remains unknown. Every isolated RNA sample was fully reverse transcribed, so sequencing captured expressed TCRB transcripts. Assay: immunoSEQ multiplex PCR; the TCRdb copy retains only in-frame clones and omits some. Here the sample spans around 300,000 clones, 15% being singletons. Sequencing input: naive CD4+ T cells from blood. The source of these receptors is a man aged 18-30 years with type 1 diabetes.

This clone was picked up a small number of times. V gene TRBV19 combines with J gene TRBJ2-7, with 7 nucleotides matching TRBD2. The CDR3 totals 15 residues. V shed 4 bases, J shed 0 bases, and the junction held 6 bases outside the gene matches. The germline CDR1 and CDR2 sequences are LNHDA and SQIVND (reference sequence). The CDR3 region is CASSTRGRRSYEQYF. The CDR3 DNA reads TGTGCCAGTAGTACGCGCGGGAGACGCTCCTACGAGCAGTACTTC. Using reference TRBV19 and TRBJ2-7 for the parts outside the CDR3, the full variable domain is DGGITQSPKYLFRKEGQNVTLSCEQNLNHDAMYWYRQDPGQGLRLIYYSQIVNDFQKGDIAEGYSVSREKKESFPLTVTSAQKNPTAFYLCASSTRGRRSYEQYFGPGTRLTVT.

This clone turned up a few times. The chain employs TRBV19 and TRBJ1-6, with 10 bases identical to TRBD1. CDR3 length: 14 amino acids. Germline V lookup: CDR1 LNHDA, CDR2 SQIVND (reference sequence). V shed 5 bases and J 10 bases; nucleotides not matched to a gene: 5. The chain's CDR3 is CASSSDRGVSPLHF. Written as DNA, the CDR3 is TGTGCCAGTAGTTCGGACAGGGGGGTATCACCCCTCCACTTT.

The rearrangement uses TRBV6-5 and TRBJ1-1, with D perhaps TRBD1 (5 bases). Between the trimmed V and J ends, which lost 8 bases and 1 base, there was a span of 11 bases. CDR3 size: 13 residues. Germline V gene lookup returns CDR1 MNHEY and CDR2 SVGAGI. CDR3 sequence reads: CASGGTANTEAFF. The CDR3 DNA sequence: TGTGCCAGCGGCGGGACGGCGAACACTGAAGCTTTCTTT.

This clone has only a few counts. The J gene is TRBJ1-1, the V gene TRBV27, with 8 positions matching TRBD1. Looked up from germline, CDR1 is MNHEY and CDR2 is SMNVEV (reference sequence). The CDR3 is made up of 14 amino acids. The V and J ends lost 5 bases and 11 bases, in that order; junction bases with no gene match: 13. CDR3 amino acids: CASSPLSTGVNAFF. The CDR3 nucleotides are TGTGCCAGCAGTCCCCTCTCGACAGGGGTTAATGCTTTCTTT.

The CDR3 is CASSLTPPSGGSTDTQYF. CDR3 sequence (DNA): TGTGCCAGCAGCTTAACTCCCCCCAGCGGGGGCAGCACAGATACGCAGTATTTT. The chain recombines TRBV11-2 with TRBJ2-3, with 8 nucleotides matching TRBD2. V dropped 2 bases and J dropped 0; count of bases not matched to a gene: 10. Germline CDR1 is SGHAT and CDR2 is FQNNGV. The CDR3 covers 18 residues.

This clone was observed a handful of times. The chain employs TRBV19 and TRBJ2-7; weak D call: TRBD1 (5 bases). The germline V gene encodes CDR1 LNHDA and CDR2 SQIVND (reference sequence). This CDR3 has 15 residues. Trimming cost V 3 bases and J 2 bases, with 14 bases left between them. CDR3 in amino acids: CASSIGQGETYEQYF. DNA for the CDR3: TGTGCCAGTAGTATCGGGCAGGGTGAGACCTACGAGCAGTACTTC.

This chain links TRBV6-5 with TRBJ2-5; 8 positions match TRBD2. The CDR3 is 14 residues long. Germline V CDR1 and CDR2: MNHEY, SVGAGI. V was clipped by 5 bases and J by 4 bases; unmatched bases: 6. Here the CDR3 reads CASSLAGGGETQYF. For the CDR3, the DNA is TGTGCCAGCAGTCTGGCGGGGGGTGGAGAGACCCAGTACTTC.

This chain uses TRBV6-5 with TRBJ1-6; TRBD1 matches at 7 bases. In germline, CDR1 is MNHEY, CDR2 SVGAGI. The CDR3 has 15 residues. Trimming took 6 bases from V and 6 from J; bases not matched to a gene: 8. CDR3 bases: TGTGCCAGCAGATACGGGACAGTCATTAATTCACCCCTCCACTTT. Protein product: CASRYGTVINSPLHF.

This clone occurred a few times. The chain couples TRBV4-3 to TRBJ2-1, with a tentative D call TRBD2 (6 bases). Germline-derived CDR1 and CDR2 are LGHNA and YSLEER. This CDR3 contains 13 residues. V lost 4 bases to trimming and J lost 5 bases, with 9 bases between them. DNA of the CDR3: TGCGCCAGCAGCCCGGACTATAACAATGAGCAGTTCTTC. This sequence encodes CASSPDYNNEQFF.

This clone was recorded a few times. The chain joins TRBV18 to TRBJ2-5; TRBD1 is a possible D gene (6 bases). V was shortened by 3 bases and J by 2 bases, with 13 bases between the two germline ends. The CDR3 consists of 15 residues. Germline CDR1 is KGHSH and CDR2 is LQKENI. The CDR3 protein is CASSPQGWRQETQYF. As DNA, the CDR3 is TGTGCCAGCTCACCTCAGGGGTGGCGGCAAGAGACCCAGTACTTC.

This clone was found a few times. This chain links TRBV10-3 with TRBJ2-1; TRBD2 matches at 10 bases. With V trimmed by 8 bases and J by 7 bases, 17 bases remained unmatched. Germline CDR1 and CDR2: ENHRY and SYGVKD. CDR3 length: 17 amino acids. The CDR3 loop reads CAIGGPSGSLTGNEQFF. DNA for the CDR3: TGTGCCATCGGGGGGCCTAGCGGGAGCCTTACCGGGAATGAGCAGTTCTTC.

This clone was counted between two and nine times. The genes are TRBV19 and TRBJ2-2, with 8 positions matching TRBD1. The CDR3 spans 16 residues. Germline CDR1 reads LNHDA; CDR2 reads SQIVND (reference sequence). Unmatched junction bases numbered 8, after V lost 3 bases and J lost 5 bases. The CDR3 region is CASSMGWDRRTGELFF. The CDR3 coding sequence is TGTGCCAGTAGTATGGGGTGGGACAGGAGGACCGGGGAGCTGTTTTTT.

This clone occurred a few times. The gene calls are TRBV21-1 and TRBJ1-2. TRBV21-1 is labeled a pseudogene. The CDR3 runs to 14 residues. CDR3 bases: TGTGCCAGCAGCAAAGGGCGTCGGGACTATGGCTACACCTTC. Its translation: CASSKGRRDYGYTF.

The rearrangement joins TRBV27 to TRBJ2-3, with 12 bases matching TRBD2. The CDR3 covers 18 residues. The germline gives CDR1 MNHEY, CDR2 SMNVEV (reference sequence). V gave up 3 bases and J gave up 0 bases; unmatched junction bases: 7. CDR3 amino acids: CASSLWLAGGRSTDTQYF. CDR3 nucleotides: TGTGCCAGCAGTTTGTGGCTAGCGGGGGGGCGAAGCACAGATACGCAGTATTTT.

V and J are TRBV25-1 and TRBJ2-5, with 9 bases fitting TRBD2. J was trimmed by 5 bases and V by 4 bases; bases with no gene match: 17. The CDR3 covers 18 residues. CDR1 and CDR2 from the germline V gene are MGHDK and SYGVNS. The CDR3 reads CASSALGVRREGPETQYF. CDR3 nucleotide sequence: TGTGCCAGCAGTGCGTTGGGCGTACGGCGGGAGGGCCCCGAGACCCAGTACTTC.

The chain is built from TRBV4-1 and TRBJ1-4; TRBD1 matches 7 bases. The CDR3 runs to 14 residues. The V segment lost 4 bases and the J segment 4 bases; nucleotides outside the gene matches: 3. Germline assignment: CDR1 MGHRA and CDR2 YSYEKL. The CDR3 here is CASSPTGVNEKLFF. CDR3 bases: TGCGCCAGCAGCCCCACAGGGGTTAATGAAAAACTGTTTTTT.

There are a few counts of this clone. The chain couples TRBV28 to TRBJ2-5; 8 bases fit TRBD1. The trim removed 4 bases at V and 5 bases at J, leaving 9 bases unmatched. The CDR3 has 15 residues. Germline V gene sequence: CDR1 MDHEN, CDR2 SYDVKM. CDR3 in DNA: TGTGCCAGCAGTTCACCCTTTGACAGGGGTGAGACCCAGTACTTC. This translates into CASSSPFDRGETQYF.

The CDR3 region has the DNA TGTGCCAGCAGTGGACAGTTGGACCGCGGCTACACCTTC. Its translation is CASSGQLDRGYTF. This chain joins TRBV2 and TRBJ1-2; weak D call: TRBD1 (5 bases). The CDR3 runs to 13 residues. Trimming stripped 4 bases from V and 8 bases from J, with 14 bases between. Germline V CDR1 and CDR2: SNHLY, FYNNEI.

The chain joins TRBV6-6 to TRBJ2-7; a weak D match, TRBD1 (5 bases). V was trimmed by 1 base and J by 0 bases, leaving 7 bases between them. Germline assignment: CDR1 MNHNY and CDR2 SVGAGI (reference sequence). This CDR3 is built from 14 residues. The CDR3 region is CASSYYQGSYEQYF. In nucleotides, the CDR3 is TGTGCCAGCAGTTACTACCAGGGCTCCTACGAGCAGTACTTC.

This clone was observed a few times. The chain employs TRBV30 and TRBJ2-3; D gene ambiguous. Trimming removed 2 bases at V and 2 bases at J, with 11 bases between. The germline CDR1 and CDR2 sequences are GTSNPN and SVGIG (reference sequence). The CDR3 contains 14 residues. The CDR3 here is CAWSPLGDTDTQYF. The CDR3 coding sequence is TGTGCCTGGAGTCCCCTTGGAGACACAGATACGCAGTATTTT.